Presented here are 15 T cell receptor beta chains from one specimen sequenced in a study of siplizumab effects on memory and regulatory T cells. Sequencing used immunoSEQ multiplex PCR; TCRdb keeps in-frame clones, though not all of them. The data contain fewer than 120,000 clones, roughly 92% of them singletons. The sample comprised CD4+ T cells sorted from blood. These receptors all stem from a human donor in good health.

This clone was seen just once. The J gene is TRBJ2-3, the V gene TRBV11-2; no firm D call. V was pared by 4 bases and J by 0 bases, with 14 bases between. The germline gives CDR1 SGHAT, CDR2 FQNNGV. CDR3 length: 16 residues. The CDR3 DNA reads TGTGCCAGCAGCTCACTTCCGGGTTTCAGCACAGATACGCAGTATTTT. Translated, it gives CASSSLPGFSTDTQYF.

This chain links TRBV4-2 with TRBJ1-1; 10 positions agree with TRBD1. The ends lost 3 bases at V and 0 bases at J; junction bases unmatched: 4. Germline V lookup: CDR1 LGHNA, CDR2 YNFKEQ. This CDR3 is built from 16 residues. CDR3 DNA sequence: TGTGCCAGCAGCCAGGGACAGGGGCCTATGAACACTGAAGCTTTCTTT. Protein sequence: CASSQGQGPMNTEAFF.

The chain joins TRBV11-3 to TRBJ2-1; the match to TRBD1 covers 7 bases. The J segment lost 5 bases and the V segment lost 3 bases, leaving 4 bases of the junction unmatched. The CDR3 consists of 14 residues. Germline assignment: CDR1 SGHNT and CDR2 YENEEA. For the CDR3, the DNA is TGTGCCAGCAGCTTCCTGGACAGGAACAATGAGCAGTTCTTC. It codes for CASSFLDRNNEQFF.

This clone came up once. This rearrangement joins TRBV6-1 to TRBJ2-1; 10 nucleotides align to TRBD2. The ends lost 5 bases at V and 7 bases at J; junction bases unmatched: 8. Germline-derived CDR1 and CDR2 are MNHNS and SASEGT. The CDR3 loop spans 15 amino acids. The CDR3 sequence: CASSPLAGEGNEQFF. The DNA for the CDR3 is TGTGCCAGCAGTCCTCTAGCGGGAGAGGGAAATGAGCAGTTCTTC.

The chain couples TRBV19 to TRBJ2-4, with 9 positions matching TRBD1. The CDR3 is 18 amino acids. Germline assignment: CDR1 LNHDA and CDR2 SQIVND (reference sequence). V shed 9 bases and J 2 bases; nucleotides not matched to a gene: 17. CDR3 sequence: CASKPGQGILNTKNIQYF. The CDR3 nucleotides are TGTGCCAGCAAACCGGGACAGGGAATTCTCAACACCAAAAACATTCAGTACTTC.

The chain joins TRBV19 to TRBJ2-2; no clear D. Trimming left V 1 base short and J 6 bases short, with 6 bases between. Germline V gene sequence: CDR1 LNHDA, CDR2 SQIVND (reference sequence). This CDR3 is built from 13 residues. The CDR3 region has the DNA TGTGCCAGTAGTATAGGACCGCCCGGGGAGCTGTTTTTT. Encoded protein: CASSIGPPGELFF. Using reference TRBV19 and TRBJ2-2 for the parts outside the CDR3, the full variable domain is DGGITQSPKYLFRKEGQNVTLSCEQNLNHDAMYWYRQDPGQGLRLIYYSQIVNDFQKGDIAEGYSVSREKKESFPLTVTSAQKNPTAFYLCASSIGPPGELFFGEGSRLTVL.

This clone was recorded once. The J gene is TRBJ1-1, the V gene TRBV6-6; 7 nucleotides line up with TRBD1. Germline assignment: CDR1 MNHNY and CDR2 SVGAGI (reference sequence). This CDR3 has 14 amino acids. V shed 2 bases and J 5 bases; nucleotides not matched to a gene: 5. CDR3 nucleotides: TGTGCCAGCAGTTACAGGGGGCGAGGAACTGAAGCTTTCTTT. Translating gives CASSYRGRGTEAFF.

This clone occurred once. J is TRBJ2-7 and V is TRBV7-3; maybe TRBD1 (6 bases). This CDR3 region has 15 residues. Per the germline V gene, CDR1 is SGHTA and CDR2 is FQGTGA. V lost 6 bases, J lost 2 bases, and 17 bases lay in between. CDR3 residues: CASSPTRDTPYEQYF. CDR3 nucleotides: TGTGCCAGCAGTCCAACACGGGACACCCCCTACGAGCAGTACTTC.

This clone was observed a single time. The rearrangement links TRBV6-4 to TRBJ2-3, with TRBD1 as a possible D gene (5 bases). The V end lost 6 bases, the J end lost 2 bases, and 12 bases lay between the germline ends. The CDR3 spans 14 residues. Germline-derived CDR1 and CDR2 are MRHNA and SNTAGT. CDR3 sequence (DNA): TGTGCCAGCAGCCAGGACAAAGCCACAGATACGCAGTATTTT. Protein: CASSQDKATDTQYF.

This chain connects TRBV14 to TRBJ2-3; weak D call: TRBD1 (5 bases). The CDR3 spans 16 residues. V lost 0 bases to trimming and J lost 1 base, with 11 bases between them. Germline V CDR1 and CDR2: SGHDN, FVKESK. The CDR3 nucleotides read TGTGCCAGCAGCCAAGAAAATTTAGGGGGCACAGATACGCAGTATTTT. It specifies CASSQENLGGTDTQYF.

CDR3 sequence: CASRDTGTENEKLFF. CDR3 bases: TGTGCCAGCAGAGATACCGGGACAGAGAATGAAAAACTGTTTTTT. J is TRBJ1-4 and V is TRBV6-5; 7 nucleotides align to TRBD1. The junction had 9 bases not matched to a gene; V was cut back by 6 bases and J by 5 bases. This CDR3 is 15 amino acids long. The V gene's germline CDR1 is MNHEY and CDR2 SVGAGI.

The chain is built from TRBV5-1 and TRBJ1-1, with D unclear. Germline loops: CDR1 SGHRS, CDR2 YFSETQ. Trimming took off 1 base at V and 4 bases at J, with 14 bases between the two ends. This CDR3 comprises 15 residues. The CDR3 DNA sequence: TGCGCCAGCAGCTTGAGTGCCGCGGGCGTCACTGAAGCTTTCTTT. Translating it yields CASSLSAAGVTEAFF.

The chain carries TRBV19 and TRBJ2-6; D is uncertain. Trimming left V 7 bases short and J 9 bases short, with 7 bases between. This CDR3 has 11 amino acids. Germline CDR1 LNHDA, CDR2 SQIVND (reference sequence). CDR3: CASTGGNVLTF. The CDR3 DNA reads TGTGCCAGTACTGGCGGCAACGTCCTGACTTTC.

Notes on this clone: Germline is not matched at one junction end, which may reflect a read error. V is TRBV12-5 and J is TRBJ2-7; a possible D gene is TRBD1 (6 bases). CDR1 and CDR2 (germline): LGHNT, FRNRAP. CDR3 length: 11 amino acids. Here the CDR3 reads CASGFRGIENF. The CDR3 nucleotides are TGTGCTAGTGGTTTTAGGGGGATAGAAAACTTC.

The chain couples TRBV2 to TRBJ1-5, with TRBD1 matching over 8 bases. The V and J ends lost 6 bases and 6 bases, in that order; junction bases with no gene match: 7. Germline V gene sequence: CDR1 SNHLY, CDR2 FYNNEI. CDR3 length equals 14 residues. The CDR3 nucleotides read TGTGCCAGCAGCTATCCAGGGGGCCTTCAGCCCCAGCATTTT. Encoded protein: CASSYPGGLQPQHF.